A selection of T cell receptor beta chains follows, all from one sample in a study of T cells in Graves' hyperthyroidism and ophthalmopathy. TCRdb re-called the multiplex PCR reads through MiXCR, storing one row per CDR3 protein. The sample lists hundreds of thousands of distinct CDR3 sequences; around 13% were seen once. The sequenced sample was blood. Receptors originate from a woman aged 18-29 years with Graves' hyperthyroidism. Each CDR3 is given with its conserved first and last residue. Fields, in order: clone size, D gene, V gene, CDR3 length, J gene, CDR3 DNA, CDR3 protein. A D gene is named only where the DNA matches it firmly. The size entry is marked missing in some rows and otherwise reads once, few, many or a size class.

>many|NA|TRBV18|14|TRBJ1-5
TGTGCCAGCTCACCAATGGCAGATAATCAGCCCCAGCATTTT
CASSPMADNQPQHF
>many|NA|TRBV28|14|TRBJ1-4
TGTGCCAGCAGCCTTGGGGGTTCTAATGAAAAACTGTTTTTT
CASSLGGSNEKLFF
>NA|TRBD2|TRBV18|16|TRBJ2-1
TGTGCCAGCTCACCACCCCGGACTAGGTCCCGCAATGAGCAGTTCTTC
CASSPPRTRSRNEQFF
>NA|NA|TRBV19|14|TRBJ2-1
TGTGCCAGTACGGACCAGGGCTGGAACAATGAGCAGTTCTTC
CASTDQGWNNEQFF
>NA|TRBD2|TRBV5-6|16|TRBJ2-3
TGTGCCAGCAGCTTATTAGCGGGAGTTATTGGAGATACGCAGTATTTT
CASSLLAGVIGDTQYF
>NA|NA|TRBV18|16|TRBJ1-1
TGTGCCAGCTCACCACCGGACAGTGTCATGAACACTGAAGCTTTCTTT
CASSPPDSVMNTEAFF
>NA|NA|TRBV6-2/TRBV6-3|14|TRBJ2-1
TGTGCCAGCAGTTACTCGATGGGAGCGGGCAAGCAGTTCTTC
CASSYSMGAGKQFF
>NA|TRBD1|TRBV15|16|TRBJ2-1
TGTGCCACCAGCAGAGGACAGGGGTTTTCCTACAATGAGCAGTTCTTC
CATSRGQGFSYNEQFF
>few|NA|TRBV28|15|TRBJ2-2
TGTGCCAGCAGTCAAGGGGGGCGGGACACCGGGGAGCTGTTTTTT
CASSQGGRDTGELFF
>few|NA|TRBV7-2|15|TRBJ1-5
TGTGCCAGCAGCTTAGGGGCAGCTAGCAATCAGCCCCAGCATTTT
CASSLGAASNQPQHF
>many|TRBD2|TRBV4-1|17|TRBJ2-1
TGCGCCAGCAGCCAAGTAGACCGGGAGGGCCGCGAAAATGAGCAGTTCTTC
CASSQVDREGRENEQFF
>NA|NA|TRBV19|13|TRBJ2-3
TGTGCCAGTAGTAATCGACCCGGGGATACGCAGTATTTT
CASSNRPGDTQYF
>many|NA|TRBV18|13|TRBJ2-5
TGTGCCAGCTCACCCGCTAGGGAAGAGACCCAGTACTTC
CASSPAREETQYF
>few|TRBD2|TRBV4-2|15|TRBJ2-7
TGTGCCAGCAGCGGTGGACTAGCGGGACTTTACGAGCAGTACTTC
CASSGGLAGLYEQYF
>NA|NA|TRBV4-2|17|TRBJ2-1
TGTGCCAGCAGCCCAGAATACAGCCTTAGCTCCTACAATGAGCAGTTCTTC
CASSPEYSLSSYNEQFF
>few|TRBD2|TRBV29-1|13|TRBJ2-5
TGCAGCGTTGGGAAGGGAGGGGAAGAGACCCAGTACTTC
CSVGKGGEETQYF
>many|NA|TRBV2|12|TRBJ2-3
TGTGCCAGCAGTGAGGCGGCAGATACGCAGTATTTT
CASSEAADTQYF